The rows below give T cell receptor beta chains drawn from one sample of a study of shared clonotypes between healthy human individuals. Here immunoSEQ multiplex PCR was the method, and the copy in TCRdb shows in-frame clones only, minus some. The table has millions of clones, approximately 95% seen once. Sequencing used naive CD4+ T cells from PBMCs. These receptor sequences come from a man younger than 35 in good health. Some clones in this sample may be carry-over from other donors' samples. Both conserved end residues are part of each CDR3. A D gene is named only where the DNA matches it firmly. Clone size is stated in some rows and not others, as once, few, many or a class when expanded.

CDR3 protein: CAISSGGYPGDF; CDR3 DNA: TGTGCCATCTCCAGTGGGGGATATCCAGGAGACTTC; V gene: TRBV10-3; clone size: .; J gene: TRBJ2-7; D gene: .
CDR3 protein: CASSYEGLDTNEQFF; CDR3 DNA: TGTGCCAGCAGTTACGAGGGACTAGACACCAATGAGCAGTTCTTC; V gene: TRBV6-6; clone size: once; J gene: TRBJ2-1; D gene: TRBD2
CDR3 protein: CASSLLVTDYEQYF; CDR3 DNA: TGTGCCAGCAGTTTATTGGTCACGGACTACGAGCAGTACTTC; V gene: TRBV28; clone size: .; J gene: TRBJ2-7; D gene: .
CDR3 protein: CASTPSDRGLRREVNEQYF; CDR3 DNA: TGTGCCAGCACCCCGAGCGACAGGGGGCTCCGGCGGGAGGTCAACGAGCAGTACTTC; V gene: TRBV7-9; clone size: .; J gene: TRBJ2-7; D gene: TRBD1
CDR3 protein: CASSFVQGTEAFF; CDR3 DNA: TGTGCCAGCAGCTTCGTCCAGGGCACTGAAGCTTTCTTT; V gene: TRBV7-9; clone size: .; J gene: TRBJ1-1; D gene: .
CDR3 protein: CASSLGETRYF; CDR3 DNA: TGTGCCAGCAGCTTGGGAGAGACCCGGTACTTC; V gene: TRBV5-6; clone size: .; J gene: TRBJ2-5; D gene: .
CDR3 protein: CASSPLQGENEKLFF; CDR3 DNA: TGTGCCAGCTCCCCCCTCCAGGGGGAGAATGAAAAACTGTTTTTT; V gene: TRBV18; clone size: once; J gene: TRBJ1-4; D gene: TRBD1
CDR3 protein: CASSPGGGRTEAFF; CDR3 DNA: TGTGCCAGCAGTCCAGGGGGGGGTCGGACTGAAGCTTTCTTT; V gene: TRBV6-5; clone size: .; J gene: TRBJ1-1; D gene: TRBD1
CDR3 protein: CASSESVGGGYTDTQYF; CDR3 DNA: TGCGCCAGCAGTGAGTCCGTGGGCGGGGGATACACAGATACGCAGTATTTT; V gene: TRBV10-1; clone size: .; J gene: TRBJ2-3; D gene: TRBD2
CDR3 protein: CASSGWTGGAVEKLFF; CDR3 DNA: TGTGCCAGCAGTGGTTGGACAGGGGGCGCGGTTGAAAAACTGTTTTTT; V gene: TRBV2; clone size: once; J gene: TRBJ1-4; D gene: TRBD1